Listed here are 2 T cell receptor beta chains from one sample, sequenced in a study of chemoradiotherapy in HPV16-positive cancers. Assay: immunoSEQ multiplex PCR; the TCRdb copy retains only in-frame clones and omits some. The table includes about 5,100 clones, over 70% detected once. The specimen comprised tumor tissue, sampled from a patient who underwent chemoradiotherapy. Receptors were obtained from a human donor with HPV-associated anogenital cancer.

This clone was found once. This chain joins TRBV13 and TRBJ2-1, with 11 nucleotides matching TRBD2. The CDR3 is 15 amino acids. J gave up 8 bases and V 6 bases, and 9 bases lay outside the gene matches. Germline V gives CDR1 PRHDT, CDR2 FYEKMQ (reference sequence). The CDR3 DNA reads TGTGCCAGCAGTCGGGGTAGCGGGGGGGGCGATGAGCAGTTCTTC. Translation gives CASSRGSGGGDEQFF.

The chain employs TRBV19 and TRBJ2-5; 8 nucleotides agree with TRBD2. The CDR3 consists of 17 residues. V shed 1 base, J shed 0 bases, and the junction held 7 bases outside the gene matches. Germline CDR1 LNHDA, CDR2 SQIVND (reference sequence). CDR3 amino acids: CASSIGKAGVYQETQYF. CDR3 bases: TGTGCCAGTAGTATAGGGAAAGCGGGGGTGTACCAAGAGACCCAGTACTTC.